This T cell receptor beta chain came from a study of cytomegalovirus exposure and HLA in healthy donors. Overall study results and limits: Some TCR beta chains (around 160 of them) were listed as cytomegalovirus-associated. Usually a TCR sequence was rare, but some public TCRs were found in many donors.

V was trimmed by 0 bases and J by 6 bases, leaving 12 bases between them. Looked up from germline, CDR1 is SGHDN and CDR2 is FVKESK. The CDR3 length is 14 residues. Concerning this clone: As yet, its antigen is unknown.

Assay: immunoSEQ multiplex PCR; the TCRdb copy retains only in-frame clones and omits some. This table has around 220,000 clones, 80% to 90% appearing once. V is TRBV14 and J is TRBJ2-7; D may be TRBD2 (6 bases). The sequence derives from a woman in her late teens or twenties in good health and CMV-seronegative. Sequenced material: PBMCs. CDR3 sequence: CASSQDIKGGEQYF. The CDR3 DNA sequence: TGTGCCAGCAGCCAAGATATTAAGGGAGGCGAGCAGTACTTC.